The TCR beta chain under discussion was sequenced for a study of blood T cell repertoires in COVID-19. Whole-study context: From the United States, Italy and Spain came samples of acute and convalescent COVID-19. Sample material is recorded as cDNA or gDNA derived from T cells, B-cell-depleted T cells, or PBMCs.

Per the original data handling: Amplifying reference gene primers gave estimates of nucleated cell counts. Assay used: immunoSEQ multiplex PCR; TCRdb lists only in-frame clones, some missing. V, J and clone size are those of that table, while D and trimming were read from the DNA. The sample carries 95,000 to 150,000 clones, roughly 89% recorded once. This clone has just one count. The CDR3 spans 15 residues. Germline values: CDR1 ENHRY, CDR2 SYGVKD. Losses at the gene ends were 2 bases for V and 11 bases for J; bases not matched to a gene: 7. The TCR originated in a man aged 35-49 years with acute or convalescent COVID-19. What was sequenced was peripheral blood. The chain couples TRBV10-3 to TRBJ1-6; 9 nucleotides align to TRBD1. The CDR3 DNA sequence: TGTGCCATCAGTGAGCCGGGACAGGGAACAACACCCCTCCACTTT. This gives the protein CAISEPGQGTTPLHF.